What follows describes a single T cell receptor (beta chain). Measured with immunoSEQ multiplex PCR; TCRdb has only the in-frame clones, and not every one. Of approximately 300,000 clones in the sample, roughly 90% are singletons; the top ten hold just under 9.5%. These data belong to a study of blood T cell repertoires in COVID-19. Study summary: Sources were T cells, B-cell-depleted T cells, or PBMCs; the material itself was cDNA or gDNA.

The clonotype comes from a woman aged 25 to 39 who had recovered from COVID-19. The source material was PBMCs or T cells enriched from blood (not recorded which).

CDR3 amino acids: CASSQVQGARGETQYF. The CDR3 DNA follows: TGTGCCAGCAGCCAAGTACAGGGGGCTAGAGGAGAGACCCAGTACTTC. V and J are TRBV4-2 and TRBJ2-5; 9 nucleotides line up with TRBD1. Germline-derived CDR1 and CDR2 are LGHNA and YNFKEQ. J was trimmed by 4 bases and V by 1 base; bases with no gene match: 7. CDR3 length equals 16 residues.